These T cell receptor beta chains were read from a single sample in a study of blood T cell repertoires in COVID-19. Here immunoSEQ multiplex PCR was the method, and the copy in TCRdb shows in-frame clones only, minus some. The data contain some 180,000 clones, around four fifths of them singletons. Source material: peripheral blood. The receptors originated from an elderly woman with COVID-19, enrolled during active disease. CDR3s include the opening cysteine and the closing phenylalanine or tryptophan. D genes are given only for firm matches. Not all rows give a size; the values are once, few, many and, for expanded clones, a class.

. | TRBJ1-1 | . | TRBV19 | TGTGCCAGCACCCCGGACAGTCTCAGTAGAGTTTTCTTT | CASTPDSLSRVFF
. | TRBJ2-3 | TRBD1 | TRBV19 | TGTGCCAGCCGGGACAGAGCAACAGATACGCAGTATTTT | CASRDRATDTQYF
few | TRBJ1-2 | . | TRBV9 | TGTGCCAGCAGCGTAGACAGAGATGGCTACACCTTC | CASSVDRDGYTF
once | TRBJ1-2 | TRBD1 | TRBV18 | TGTGCCAGCTCACCAGGGACAGGGGGCGACTATGGCTACACCTTC | CASSPGTGGDYGYTF
once | TRBJ2-3 | TRBD2 | TRBV10-3 | TGTGCCATCAGGGCTAGCGGGGGACCCACAGATACGCAGTATTTT | CAIRASGGPTDTQYF
. | TRBJ1-1 | . | TRBV10-3 | TGTGCCATCAGTGACGGTCCAGCGGGCAGGAACACTGAAGCTTTCTTT | CAISDGPAGRNTEAFF
. | TRBJ2-1 | . | TRBV5-4 | TGTGCCAGCAGCTTGGTCGTAGACAATGAGCAGTTCTTC | CASSLVVDNEQFF
. | TRBJ1-1 | . | TRBV5-1 | TGCGCCAGCAGCTTGGCAGAGGGCTCGGAAGCTTTCTTT | CASSLAEGSEAFF
. | TRBJ1-5 | . | TRBV12-3/TRBV12-4 | TGTGCCAGCAGTTTTGAGGGAAGTCAGCCCCAGCATTTT | CASSFEGSQPQHF
. | TRBJ2-7 | . | TRBV6-5 | TGTGCCAGCAGCCAGGGTTTAGGGTCCTACGAGCAGTACTTC | CASSQGLGSYEQYF
. | TRBJ2-2 | . | TRBV5-4 | TGTGCCAGCAGCTTGTCCCAGGGCGCCATTCCCGGGGAGCTGTTTTTT | CASSLSQGAIPGELFF
. | TRBJ2-1 | TRBD2 | TRBV28 | TGTGCCAGCAGTTCAAGCGGGAGCGGCTACAATGAGCAGTTCTTC | CASSSSGSGYNEQFF
. | TRBJ2-7 | TRBD2 | TRBV28 | TGTGCCAGCAGGCTGAGACTAGCGGGGGCCTACGAGCAGTACTTC | CASRLRLAGAYEQYF
. | TRBJ2-7 | . | TRBV5-1 | TGCGCCAGCAGCTCCGACAGATACTACGAGCAGTACTTC | CASSSDRYYEQYF
. | TRBJ1-1 | . | TRBV5-1 | TGCGCCAGTAGACAGGACAAGAACACTGAAGCTTTCTTT | CASRQDKNTEAFF
. | TRBJ1-6 | . | TRBV6-6 | TGTGCCAGCACCAACGCGCGGGGTGTTTCACCCCTCCACTTT | CASTNARGVSPLHF
. | TRBJ1-3 | . | TRBV28 | TGTGCCAGCAACCCATGGCAGGTCTCTGGAAACACCATATATTTT | CASNPWQVSGNTIYF
. | TRBJ1-3 | TRBD1 | TRBV7-9 | TGTGCCAGCAGCCACGCCGGGACAGGGACCTCTGGAAACACCATATATTTT | CASSHAGTGTSGNTIYF
. | TRBJ1-3 | . | TRBV19 | TGTGCCAGTAGTATTAAGGGAGGAAGAAACACCATATATTTT | CASSIKGGRNTIYF
. | TRBJ2-5 | TRBD1 | TRBV30 | TGTGCCTGGAGACAGGGGCTCGAGACCCAGTACTTC | CAWRQGLETQYF
. | TRBJ1-2 | . | TRBV29-1 | TGCAGCGTTGAAGTGGGGGGACGGCGGGGCTACACCTTC | CSVEVGGRRGYTF
. | TRBJ1-5 | . | TRBV28 | TGTGCCAGCAGTTTGGTACAGGGTTATCAGCCCCAGCATTTT | CASSLVQGYQPQHF
. | TRBJ1-2 | TRBD1 | TRBV5-1 | TGCGCCAGCTCGACAGGGGGCTTTGCTAACTATGGCTACACCTTC | CASSTGGFANYGYTF
few | TRBJ1-1 | TRBD1 | TRBV28 | TGTGCCAGCAGTACAATCGGGACAGCGAACACTGAAGCTTTCTTT | CASSTIGTANTEAFF
. | TRBJ2-3 | . | TRBV6-5 | TGTGCCAGCATAGCTCACCACACAGATACGCAGTATTTT | CASIAHHTDTQYF
. | TRBJ1-3 | . | TRBV19 | TGTGCCAGTAGTCCTTCCGGGACAGGAAACACCATATATTTT | CASSPSGTGNTIYF
. | TRBJ2-7 | . | TRBV7-2 | TGTGCCAGCAGCCCTAGAAGGCTAGTTGGCGAGCAGTACTTC | CASSPRRLVGEQYF
. | TRBJ2-3 | TRBD1 | TRBV19 | TGTGCCAGTAGCTCCCGGACAGGGCGCACAGATACGCAGTATTTT | CASSSRTGRTDTQYF
. | TRBJ1-2 | . | TRBV5-1 | TGCGCCAGCAGCTTTGAGTGGGGCGGCTACACCTTC | CASSFEWGGYTF
. | TRBJ2-6 | TRBD1 | TRBV18 | TGTGCCAGCTCACCGGGACAGTCTGGGGCCAACGTCCTGACTTTC | CASSPGQSGANVLTF
few | TRBJ2-3 | . | TRBV27 | TGTGCCAGCAGCCCTCTCCGGGGGGCAAGACAGTATTTT | CASSPLRGARQYF
. | TRBJ1-2 | TRBD1 | TRBV14 | TGTGCCAGCAGCCTAGGACAGGGCTATGGCTACACCTTC | CASSLGQGYGYTF
. | TRBJ2-5 | . | TRBV28 | TGTGCCAGCAGTCCCGCCGGGACACGCCAAGAGACCCAGTACTTC | CASSPAGTRQETQYF
. | TRBJ2-1 | TRBD1 | TRBV24-1 | TGTGCCACCAGTGACCCCGGGACAGGGGGCGATGAGCAGTTCTTC | CATSDPGTGGDEQFF
. | TRBJ1-2 | TRBD1 | TRBV5-6 | TGTGCCAGCAGCCATCGCACAACAGGGGGCCGTGGCTACACCTTC | CASSHRTTGGRGYTF
. | TRBJ2-2 | . | TRBV5-1 | TGCGCCAGCAGCTTGTTACAGGAGAACACCGGGGAGCTGTTTTTT | CASSLLQENTGELFF
. | TRBJ1-4 | . | TRBV5-1 | TGCGCCAGCAGCTTCATGCCGGCCGAGGTTAATGAAAAACTGTTTTTT | CASSFMPAEVNEKLFF
. | TRBJ2-5 | TRBD2 | TRBV3-1/TRBV3-2 | TGTGCCAGCAGCCAAGACGCTAGCGGGGGGCTCCAAGAGACCCAGTACTTC | CASSQDASGGLQETQYF
. | TRBJ2-7 | . | TRBV27 | TGTGCCAGCAGTTTCCCCGGCTCCTACGAGCAGTACTTC | CASSFPGSYEQYF
. | TRBJ1-1 | . | TRBV2 | TGTGCCAGCAGCACAGGCTTTCACACTGAAGCTTTCTTT | CASSTGFHTEAFF
once | TRBJ2-7 | . | TRBV10-1 | TGCGCCAGCCCGTTTTCGAGGGTTTACGAGCAGTACTTC | CASPFSRVYEQYF